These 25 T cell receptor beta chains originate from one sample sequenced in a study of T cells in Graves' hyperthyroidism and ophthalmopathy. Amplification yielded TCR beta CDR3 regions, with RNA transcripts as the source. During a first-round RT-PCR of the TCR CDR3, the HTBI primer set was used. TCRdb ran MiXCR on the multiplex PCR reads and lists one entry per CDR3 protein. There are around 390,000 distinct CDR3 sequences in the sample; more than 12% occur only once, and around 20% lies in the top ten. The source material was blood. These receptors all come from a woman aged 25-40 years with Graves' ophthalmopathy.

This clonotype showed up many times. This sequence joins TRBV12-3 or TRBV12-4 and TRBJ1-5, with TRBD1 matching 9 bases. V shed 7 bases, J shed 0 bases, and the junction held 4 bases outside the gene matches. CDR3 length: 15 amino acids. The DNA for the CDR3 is TGTGCCAGCACCAACAGGGGGCCTAGCAATCAGCCCCAGCATTTT. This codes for CASTNRGPSNQPQHF.

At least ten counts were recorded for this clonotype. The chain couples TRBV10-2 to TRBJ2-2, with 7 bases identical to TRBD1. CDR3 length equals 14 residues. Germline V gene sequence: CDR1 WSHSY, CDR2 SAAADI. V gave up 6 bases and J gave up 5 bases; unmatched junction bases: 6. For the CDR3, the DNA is TGCGCCAGCAGGAGACAGACAGGGACCGGGGAGCTGTTTTTT. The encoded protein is CASRRQTGTGELFF.

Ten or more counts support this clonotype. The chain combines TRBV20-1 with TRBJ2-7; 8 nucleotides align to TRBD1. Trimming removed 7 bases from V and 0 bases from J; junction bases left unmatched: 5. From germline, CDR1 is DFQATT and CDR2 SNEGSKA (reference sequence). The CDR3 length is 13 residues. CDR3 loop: CSVTQGVSYEQYF. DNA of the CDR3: TGCAGTGTCACACAGGGGGTCTCCTACGAGCAGTACTTC.

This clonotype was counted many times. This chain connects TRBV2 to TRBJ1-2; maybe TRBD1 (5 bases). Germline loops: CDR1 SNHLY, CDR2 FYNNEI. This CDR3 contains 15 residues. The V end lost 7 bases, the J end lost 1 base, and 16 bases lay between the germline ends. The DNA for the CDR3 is TGTGCCAGCAAGCAGCAGACAGAACTTAACTATGGCTACACCTTC. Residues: CASKQQTELNYGYTF.

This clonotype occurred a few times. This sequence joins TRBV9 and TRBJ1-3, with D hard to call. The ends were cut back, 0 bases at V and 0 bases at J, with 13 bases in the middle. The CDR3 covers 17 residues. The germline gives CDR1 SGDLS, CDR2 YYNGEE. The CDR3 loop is CASSVDLRVSSGNTIYF. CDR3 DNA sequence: TGTGCCAGCAGCGTAGACCTCCGAGTGAGCTCTGGAAACACCATATATTTT.

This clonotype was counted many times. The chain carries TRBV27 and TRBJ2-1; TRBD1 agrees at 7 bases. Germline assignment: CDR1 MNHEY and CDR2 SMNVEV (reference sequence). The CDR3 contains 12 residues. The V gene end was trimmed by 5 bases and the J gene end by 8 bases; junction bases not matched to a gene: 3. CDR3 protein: CASSLQGYEQFF. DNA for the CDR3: TGTGCCAGCAGTCTACAGGGGTATGAGCAGTTCTTC.

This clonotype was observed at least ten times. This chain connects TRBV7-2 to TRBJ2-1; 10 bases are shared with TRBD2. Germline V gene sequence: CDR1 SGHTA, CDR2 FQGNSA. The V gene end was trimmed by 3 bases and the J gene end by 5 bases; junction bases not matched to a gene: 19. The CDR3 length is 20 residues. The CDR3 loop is CASSFGIRFSGGRRDNEQFF. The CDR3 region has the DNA TGTGCCAGCAGCTTTGGGATTAGGTTTAGCGGGGGGCGGAGAGACAATGAGCAGTTCTTC.

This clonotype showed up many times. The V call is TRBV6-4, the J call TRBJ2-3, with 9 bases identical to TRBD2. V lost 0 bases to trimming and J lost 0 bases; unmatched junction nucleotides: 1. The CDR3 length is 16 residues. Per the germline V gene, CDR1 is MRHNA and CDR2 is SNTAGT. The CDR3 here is CASSDSSGGSTDTQYF. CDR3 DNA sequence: TGTGCCAGCAGTGACTCTAGCGGGGGTAGCACAGATACGCAGTATTTT.

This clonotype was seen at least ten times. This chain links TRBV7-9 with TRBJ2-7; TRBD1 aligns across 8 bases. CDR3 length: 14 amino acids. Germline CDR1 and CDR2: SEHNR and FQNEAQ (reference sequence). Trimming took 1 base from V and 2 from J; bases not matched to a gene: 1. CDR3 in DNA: TGTGCCAGCAGCTTAGGGGGACAGGCCTACGAGCAGTACTTC. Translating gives CASSLGGQAYEQYF.

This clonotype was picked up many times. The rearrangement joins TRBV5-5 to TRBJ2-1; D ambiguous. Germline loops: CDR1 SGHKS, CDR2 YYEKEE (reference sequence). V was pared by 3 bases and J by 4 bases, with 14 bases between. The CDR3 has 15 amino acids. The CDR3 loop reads CASSSVVSSYNEQFF. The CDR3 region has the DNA TGTGCCAGCAGCTCGGTCGTAAGCAGTTACAATGAGCAGTTCTTC.

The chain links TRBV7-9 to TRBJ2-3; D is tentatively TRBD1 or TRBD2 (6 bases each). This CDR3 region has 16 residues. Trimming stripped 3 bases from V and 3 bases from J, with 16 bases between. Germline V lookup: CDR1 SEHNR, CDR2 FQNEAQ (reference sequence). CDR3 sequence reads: CASSFTRGGLTDTQYF. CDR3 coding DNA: TGTGCCAGCAGCTTCACTCGAGGGGGGCTTACAGATACGCAGTATTTT.

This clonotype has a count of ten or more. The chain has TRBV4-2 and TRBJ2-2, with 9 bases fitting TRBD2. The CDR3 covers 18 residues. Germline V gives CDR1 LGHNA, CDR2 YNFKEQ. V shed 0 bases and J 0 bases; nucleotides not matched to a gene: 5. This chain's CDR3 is CASSQDLSGGANTGELFF. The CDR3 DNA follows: TGTGCCAGCAGCCAAGATCTTAGCGGGGGAGCGAACACCGGGGAGCTGTTTTTT.

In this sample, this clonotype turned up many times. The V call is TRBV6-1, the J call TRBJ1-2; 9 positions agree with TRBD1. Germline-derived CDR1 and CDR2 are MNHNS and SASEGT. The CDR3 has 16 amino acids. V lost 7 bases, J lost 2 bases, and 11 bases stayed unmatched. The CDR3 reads CASTTSWTGENYGYTF. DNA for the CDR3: TGTGCCAGCACCACAAGTTGGACAGGGGAAAACTATGGCTACACCTTC.

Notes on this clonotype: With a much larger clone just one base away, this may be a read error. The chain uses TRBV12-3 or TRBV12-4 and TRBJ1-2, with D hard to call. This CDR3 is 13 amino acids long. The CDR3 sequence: CANSLRAAHGYTF. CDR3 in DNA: TGTGCCAACAGTTTGAGGGCGGCGCATGGCTACACCTTC.

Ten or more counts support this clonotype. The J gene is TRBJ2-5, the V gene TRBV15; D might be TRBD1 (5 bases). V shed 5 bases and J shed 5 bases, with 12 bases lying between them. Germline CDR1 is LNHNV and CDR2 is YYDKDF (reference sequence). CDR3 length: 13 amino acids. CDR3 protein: CATSSQAGETQYF. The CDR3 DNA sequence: TGTGCCACCAGCTCACAGGCTGGGGAGACCCAGTACTTC.

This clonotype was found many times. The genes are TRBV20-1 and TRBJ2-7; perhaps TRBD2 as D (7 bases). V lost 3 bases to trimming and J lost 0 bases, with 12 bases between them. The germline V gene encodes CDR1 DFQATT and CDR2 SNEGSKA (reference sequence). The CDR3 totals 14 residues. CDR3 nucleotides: TGCAGTGCTAGCGGGGGGCCTAACTCCTACGAGCAGTACTTC. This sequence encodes CSASGGPNSYEQYF.

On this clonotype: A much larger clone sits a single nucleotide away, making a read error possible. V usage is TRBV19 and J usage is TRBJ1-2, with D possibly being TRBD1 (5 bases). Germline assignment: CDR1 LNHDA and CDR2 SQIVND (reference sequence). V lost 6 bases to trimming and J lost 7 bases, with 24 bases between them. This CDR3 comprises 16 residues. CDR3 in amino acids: CASRPTDTSFWSGYTF. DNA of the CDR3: TGTGCCAGTAGACCGACAGACACTAGCTTCTGGAGTGGCTACACCTTC.

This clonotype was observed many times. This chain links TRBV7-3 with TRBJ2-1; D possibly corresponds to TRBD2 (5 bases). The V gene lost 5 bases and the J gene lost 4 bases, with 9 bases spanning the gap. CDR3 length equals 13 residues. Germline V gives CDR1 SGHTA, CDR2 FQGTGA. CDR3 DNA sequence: TGTGCCAGCAGCCCGCGGGCTTACAATGAGCAGTTCTTC. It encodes CASSPRAYNEQFF.

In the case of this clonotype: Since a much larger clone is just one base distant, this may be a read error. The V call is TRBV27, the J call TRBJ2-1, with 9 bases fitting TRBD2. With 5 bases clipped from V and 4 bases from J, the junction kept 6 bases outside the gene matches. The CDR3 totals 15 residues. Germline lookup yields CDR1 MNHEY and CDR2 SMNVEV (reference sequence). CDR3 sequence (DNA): TGTGCCAGCAGTGGAGTAAGCGGGGGGTACAATGAGCAGTTCTTC. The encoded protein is CASSGVSGGYNEQFF.

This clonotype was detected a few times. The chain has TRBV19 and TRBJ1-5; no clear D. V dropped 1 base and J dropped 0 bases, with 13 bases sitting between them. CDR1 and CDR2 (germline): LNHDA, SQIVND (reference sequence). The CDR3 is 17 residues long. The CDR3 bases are TGTGCCAGTAGTATAGGGCCCCCCCAACCTAGCAATCAGCCCCAGCATTTT. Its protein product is CASSIGPPQPSNQPQHF.

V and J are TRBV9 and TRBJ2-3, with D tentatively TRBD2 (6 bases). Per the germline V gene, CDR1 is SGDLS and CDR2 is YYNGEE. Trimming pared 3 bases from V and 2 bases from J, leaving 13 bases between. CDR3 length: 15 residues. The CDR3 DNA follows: TGTGCCAGCAGCGGGCCGGCGGGGTCCACAGATACGCAGTATTTT. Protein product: CASSGPAGSTDTQYF.

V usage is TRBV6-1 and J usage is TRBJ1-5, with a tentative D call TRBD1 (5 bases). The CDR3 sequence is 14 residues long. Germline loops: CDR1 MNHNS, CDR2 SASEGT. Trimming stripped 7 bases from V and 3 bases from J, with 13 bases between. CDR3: CASNDRQNNQPQHF. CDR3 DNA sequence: TGTGCCAGCAACGACCGACAGAACAATCAGCCCCAGCATTTT.

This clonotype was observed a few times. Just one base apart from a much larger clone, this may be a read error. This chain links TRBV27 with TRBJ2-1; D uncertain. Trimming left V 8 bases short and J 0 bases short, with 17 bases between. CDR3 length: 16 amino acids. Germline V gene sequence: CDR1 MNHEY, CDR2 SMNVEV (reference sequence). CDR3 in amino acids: CASGHGSLSSYNEQFF. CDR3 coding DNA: TGTGCCAGCGGTCACGGTTCCTTGAGCTCCTACAATGAGCAGTTCTTC.

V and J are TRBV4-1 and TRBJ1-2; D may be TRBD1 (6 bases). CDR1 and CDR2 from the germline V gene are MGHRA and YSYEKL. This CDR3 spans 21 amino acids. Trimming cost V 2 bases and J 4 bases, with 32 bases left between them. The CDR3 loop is CASSQFTGAQLPVALSYGYTF. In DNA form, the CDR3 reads TGCGCCAGCAGCCAATTTACGGGGGCGCAACTTCCCGTCGCCTTATCCTATGGCTACACCTTC.

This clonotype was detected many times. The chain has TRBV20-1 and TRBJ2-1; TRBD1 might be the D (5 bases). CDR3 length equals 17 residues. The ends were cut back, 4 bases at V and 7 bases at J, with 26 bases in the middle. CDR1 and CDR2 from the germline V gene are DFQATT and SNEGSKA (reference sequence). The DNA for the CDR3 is TGCAGTGCTATCATTTTAGGGGCGGCCGGTCGCGTTAATGAGCAGTTCTTC. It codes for CSAIILGAAGRVNEQFF.